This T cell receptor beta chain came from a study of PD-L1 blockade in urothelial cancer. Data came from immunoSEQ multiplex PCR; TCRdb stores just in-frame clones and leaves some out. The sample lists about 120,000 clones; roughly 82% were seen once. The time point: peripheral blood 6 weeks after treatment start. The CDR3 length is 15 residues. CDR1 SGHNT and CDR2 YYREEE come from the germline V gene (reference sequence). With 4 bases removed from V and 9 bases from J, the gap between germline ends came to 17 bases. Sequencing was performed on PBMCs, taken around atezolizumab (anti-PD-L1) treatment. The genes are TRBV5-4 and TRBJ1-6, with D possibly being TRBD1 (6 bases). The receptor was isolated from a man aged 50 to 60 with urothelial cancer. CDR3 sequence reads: CASSIAGVVSSPLHF. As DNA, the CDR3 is TGTGCCAGCAGCATCGCAGGGGTGGTCAGTTCACCCCTCCACTTT. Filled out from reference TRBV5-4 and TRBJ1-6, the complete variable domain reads ETGVTQSPTHLIKTRGQQVTLRCSSQSGHNTVSWYQQALGQGPQFIFQYYREEENGRGNFPPRFSGLQFPNYSSELNVNALELDDSALYLCASSIAGVVSSPLHFGNGTRLTVT.